This record looks at one T cell receptor (beta chain) sequence and its context. Its antigen is not known. PCR involved 60 Vbeta and 13 Jbeta primers. Authors' methods: Per a later analysis, the number of unique TCR beta chains was roughly 83 million, of which 9 million to 12 million were shared. The repertoire was sequenced with immunoSEQ multiplex PCR; TCRdb's copy has only in-frame clones and lacks some. V and J calls plus clone size are reproduced from that table; the DNA served to infer D and trimming. The table has tens of thousands of clones, 70% to 75% seen once; the top ten hold 22%. These data come from a study of cytomegalovirus exposure and HLA in healthy donors. The germline gives CDR1 SGHDT, CDR2 YYEEEE. The CDR3 runs to 15 residues. The V gene end was trimmed by 0 bases and the J gene end by 4 bases; junction bases not matched to a gene: 3. Study results and limitations: A few V segments could not be told apart, such as TRBV6-2 and TRBV6-3, and were left out. The study put 150 to 200 TCR beta chains on its list as cytomegalovirus-associated. The authors confirmed in vitro that a few CMV-associated chains were specific for CMV antigens.

This chain joins TRBV5-6 and TRBJ2-2, with 7 positions matching TRBD2. Sequencing was done on a sample of PBMCs. This TCR derives from a woman in her 30s in good health and CMV-seropositive. Here the CDR3 reads CASSLVASGTGELFF. CDR3 DNA sequence: TGTGCCAGCAGCTTGGTCGCTAGCGGCACCGGGGAGCTGTTTTTT.